The rows below give T cell receptor beta chains drawn from one sample of a study of siplizumab effects on memory and regulatory T cells. Assay: immunoSEQ multiplex PCR; the TCRdb copy retains only in-frame clones and omits some. Of more than 90,000 clones listed, 80% to 95% were seen once; the top ten hold more than 10%. Sequencing input: non-Treg CD4+ T cells sorted from blood. These receptors all come from a human donor in good health. CDR3s include the opening cysteine and the closing phenylalanine or tryptophan. The order of the fields is D gene, V gene, clone size, J gene, CDR3 length, CDR3 protein, CDR3 DNA. D genes are given only for firm matches. Clone size is given for some rows only: seen once, a few or many times, or a class if the clone is expanded.

d_gene: .; v_gene: TRBV7-3; abundance: .; j_gene: TRBJ2-2; len: 16; CDR3aa: CASSLPPGDGTGELFF; CDR3nt: TGTGCCAGCAGCTTACCGCCAGGTGATGGGACCGGGGAGCTGTTTTTT
d_gene: TRBD2; v_gene: TRBV5-1; abundance: .; j_gene: TRBJ2-3; len: 15; CDR3aa: CASSFLAGGRDTQYF; CDR3nt: TGCGCCAGCAGCTTCCTAGCGGGAGGGCGAGATACGCAGTATTTT
d_gene: .; v_gene: TRBV10-3; abundance: .; j_gene: TRBJ1-5; len: 15; CDR3aa: CAISESRQYNQPQHF; CDR3nt: TGTGCCATCAGTGAGTCTCGACAATACAATCAGCCCCAGCATTTT
d_gene: TRBD2; v_gene: TRBV7-2; abundance: .; j_gene: TRBJ2-5; len: 16; CDR3aa: CASSPASGRALETQYF; CDR3nt: TGTGCCAGCAGCCCAGCTAGCGGGAGGGCCTTAGAGACCCAGTACTTC
d_gene: TRBD1; v_gene: TRBV5-5; abundance: .; j_gene: TRBJ1-4; len: 16; CDR3aa: CASSAVSGQLNEKLFF; CDR3nt: TGTGCCAGCAGCGCGGTGTCGGGACAGCTTAATGAAAAACTGTTTTTT
d_gene: .; v_gene: TRBV6-6; abundance: .; j_gene: TRBJ1-3; len: 16; CDR3aa: CASRGTVDISGNTIYF; CDR3nt: TGTGCCAGCAGGGGGACCGTTGATATCTCTGGAAACACCATATATTTT
d_gene: TRBD1; v_gene: TRBV6-4; abundance: .; j_gene: TRBJ2-6; len: 17; CDR3aa: CASSDEAGGTGANVLTF; CDR3nt: TGTGCCAGCAGTGACGAGGCAGGGGGAACCGGGGCCAACGTCCTGACTTTC
d_gene: .; v_gene: TRBV27; abundance: .; j_gene: TRBJ1-1; len: 16; CDR3aa: CASSPGMDILNTEAFF; CDR3nt: TGTGCCAGCAGTCCAGGTATGGACATCTTGAACACTGAAGCTTTCTTT
d_gene: .; v_gene: TRBV30; abundance: few; j_gene: TRBJ1-1; len: 9; CDR3aa: CAGGTEAFF; CDR3nt: TGTGCCGGGGGGACTGAAGCTTTCTTT
d_gene: .; v_gene: TRBV18; abundance: .; j_gene: TRBJ1-5; len: 13; CDR3aa: CASSGGRGQPQHF; CDR3nt: TGTGCCAGCTCCGGGGGAAGGGGTCAGCCCCAGCATTTT
d_gene: TRBD2; v_gene: TRBV28; abundance: medium-sized; j_gene: TRBJ2-2; len: 19; CDR3aa: CARSSGTSGSRGNTGELFF; CDR3nt: TGTGCCAGATCCTCCGGGACTAGCGGGAGTAGGGGGAACACCGGGGAGCTGTTTTTT
d_gene: .; v_gene: TRBV10-3; abundance: .; j_gene: TRBJ1-1; len: 11; CDR3aa: CAISEGEGAFF; CDR3nt: TGTGCCATCAGTGAAGGGGAGGGGGCTTTCTTT
d_gene: .; v_gene: TRBV5-1; abundance: .; j_gene: TRBJ2-1; len: 14; CDR3aa: CASSLRGSYNEQFF; CDR3nt: TGCGCCAGCAGCTTGAGAGGCTCCTACAATGAGCAGTTCTTC
d_gene: TRBD1; v_gene: TRBV6-4; abundance: .; j_gene: TRBJ1-2; len: 13; CDR3aa: CASSDGQVEGYTF; CDR3nt: TGTGCCAGCAGCGATGGACAGGTAGAAGGCTACACCTTC
d_gene: .; v_gene: TRBV18; abundance: .; j_gene: TRBJ2-5; len: 12; CDR3aa: CASSPGSETQYF; CDR3nt: TGTGCCAGCTCACCAGGGTCGGAGACCCAGTACTTC
d_gene: .; v_gene: TRBV7-9; abundance: .; j_gene: TRBJ1-2; len: 12; CDR3aa: CASSLEGVGYTF; CDR3nt: TGTGCCAGCAGCTTAGAGGGGGTTGGCTACACCTTC
d_gene: TRBD2; v_gene: TRBV5-1; abundance: .; j_gene: TRBJ2-1; len: 15; CDR3aa: CASSFGGSSYNEQFF; CDR3nt: TGCGCCAGCAGCTTTGGCGGGAGCTCCTACAATGAGCAGTTCTTC
d_gene: .; v_gene: TRBV4-2; abundance: .; j_gene: TRBJ2-7; len: 11; CDR3aa: CASSQEEEQYF; CDR3nt: TGTGCCAGCAGCCAAGAAGAGGAGCAGTACTTC
d_gene: .; v_gene: TRBV7-2; abundance: .; j_gene: TRBJ1-6; len: 15; CDR3aa: CASSLGGQIYSPLHF; CDR3nt: TGTGCCAGCAGCTTAGGTGGGCAGATTTATTCACCCCTCCACTTT
d_gene: .; v_gene: TRBV14; abundance: .; j_gene: TRBJ1-1; len: 14; CDR3aa: CASSQETVNTEAFF; CDR3nt: TGTGCCAGCAGCCAAGAGACAGTGAACACTGAAGCTTTCTTT
d_gene: .; v_gene: TRBV2; abundance: .; j_gene: TRBJ1-4; len: 14; CDR3aa: CASTTGGTNEKLFF; CDR3nt: TGTGCCAGCACCACCGGGGGCACTAATGAAAAACTGTTTTTT
d_gene: .; v_gene: TRBV19; abundance: .; j_gene: TRBJ2-5; len: 15; CDR3aa: CASSILAGSRETQYF; CDR3nt: TGTGCCAGTAGTATCTTGGCTGGGTCAAGGGAGACCCAGTACTTC
d_gene: .; v_gene: TRBV2; abundance: .; j_gene: TRBJ1-5; len: 14; CDR3aa: CASSVYRSGQPQHF; CDR3nt: TGTGCCAGCAGTGTGTACCGGAGTGGTCAGCCCCAGCATTTT
d_gene: .; v_gene: TRBV6-6; abundance: .; j_gene: TRBJ2-7; len: 13; CDR3aa: CASSMDSHYEQYF; CDR3nt: TGTGCCAGCAGCATGGACTCGCACTACGAGCAGTACTTC
d_gene: .; v_gene: TRBV7-9; abundance: .; j_gene: TRBJ2-1; len: 13; CDR3aa: CASSGRQGLGQFF; CDR3nt: TGTGCCAGCAGCGGCCGGCAGGGCCTCGGGCAGTTCTTC
d_gene: .; v_gene: TRBV27; abundance: .; j_gene: TRBJ2-1; len: 16; CDR3aa: CASSFEGMYSYNEQFF; CDR3nt: TGTGCCAGCAGTTTTGAGGGTATGTACTCCTACAATGAGCAGTTCTTC
d_gene: .; v_gene: TRBV28; abundance: .; j_gene: TRBJ2-7; len: 12; CDR3aa: CASSLKRYEQYF; CDR3nt: TGTGCCAGCAGTTTAAAACGCTACGAGCAGTACTTC
d_gene: .; v_gene: TRBV6-5; abundance: .; j_gene: TRBJ2-2; len: 14; CDR3aa: CASRRPQGHGELFF; CDR3nt: TGTGCCAGCAGACGACCACAGGGCCACGGGGAGCTGTTTTTT
d_gene: .; v_gene: TRBV5-1; abundance: .; j_gene: TRBJ2-1; len: 15; CDR3aa: CASSGTGVSYNEQFF; CDR3nt: TGCGCCAGCAGCGGGACGGGGGTCTCCTACAATGAGCAGTTCTTC
d_gene: TRBD1; v_gene: TRBV19; abundance: .; j_gene: TRBJ2-3; len: 15; CDR3aa: CASRVQGAKTDTQYF; CDR3nt: TGTGCCAGTAGGGTACAGGGGGCGAAGACAGATACGCAGTATTTT
d_gene: TRBD1; v_gene: TRBV28; abundance: .; j_gene: TRBJ2-3; len: 14; CDR3aa: CASSRRQGSDTQYF; CDR3nt: TGTGCCAGCAGCCGGAGACAGGGTTCAGATACGCAGTATTTT
d_gene: .; v_gene: TRBV4-1; abundance: .; j_gene: TRBJ2-7; len: 15; CDR3aa: CASSQDTLFSYEQYF; CDR3nt: TGCGCCAGCAGCCAAGATACCCTTTTTTCCTACGAGCAGTACTTC
d_gene: TRBD2; v_gene: TRBV27; abundance: .; j_gene: TRBJ2-3; len: 14; CDR3aa: CASSFRGGADTQYF; CDR3nt: TGTGCCAGCAGTTTTCGCGGGGGTGCAGATACGCAGTATTTT
d_gene: .; v_gene: TRBV11-2; abundance: .; j_gene: TRBJ2-4; len: 13; CDR3aa: CASSQGAKNIQYF; CDR3nt: TGTGCCAGCAGCCAAGGAGCCAAAAACATTCAGTACTTC
d_gene: .; v_gene: TRBV5-4; abundance: .; j_gene: TRBJ2-2; len: 15; CDR3aa: CASSLGTVNTGELFF; CDR3nt: TGTGCCAGCAGCTTGGGGACGGTGAACACCGGGGAGCTGTTTTTT
d_gene: .; v_gene: TRBV29-1; abundance: once; j_gene: TRBJ2-1; len: 11; CDR3aa: CSVEVYNEQFF; CDR3nt: TGCAGCGTTGAGGTGTACAATGAGCAGTTCTTC
d_gene: .; v_gene: TRBV7-7; abundance: .; j_gene: TRBJ2-2; len: 14; CDR3aa: CASSLVENTGELFF; CDR3nt: TGTGCTAGCAGCTTAGTCGAGAACACCGGGGAGCTGTTTTTT
d_gene: TRBD1; v_gene: TRBV5-6; abundance: .; j_gene: TRBJ1-5; len: 14; CDR3aa: CASSRTGTDQPQHF; CDR3nt: TGTGCCAGCAGCCGGACAGGGACCGATCAGCCCCAGCATTTT
d_gene: TRBD2; v_gene: TRBV9; abundance: .; j_gene: TRBJ2-1; len: 16; CDR3aa: CASSVTSGNADNEQFF; CDR3nt: TGTGCCAGCAGCGTGACTAGCGGGAATGCCGACAATGAGCAGTTCTTC
d_gene: .; v_gene: TRBV6-1; abundance: .; j_gene: TRBJ1-1; len: 15; CDR3aa: CASSTGTGVNTEAFF; CDR3nt: TGTGCCAGCAGTACCGGGACTGGGGTGAACACTGAAGCTTTCTTT